The 29 T cell receptor beta chains below all came from one sample that was sequenced in a study of T-cell memory formation after mild COVID-19. TCRdb reanalysed the 5' RACE reads using MiXCR and keeps one entry per CDR3 protein. The sample includes roughly 130,000 distinct CDR3 sequences, around 15% of them seen just once. What was sequenced was PBMCs or a T cell subset sorted from them (not recorded which). These receptors originate from a man younger than 35 who had mild COVID-19 (a few samples of this study predate the infection). Cell type and time point are not known.

This clonotype has just a few counts. The rearrangement joins TRBV7-9 to TRBJ2-7; perhaps D is TRBD1 or TRBD2 (5 bases each). Trimming shortened V by 10 bases and J by 0 bases, and 13 bases separated the two germline ends. The length of the CDR3 is 13 residues. CDR1 is SEHNR and CDR2 is FQNEAQ in the germline V gene (reference sequence). This CDR3 reads CAIAGTASYEQYF. CDR3 DNA sequence: TGTGCCATTGCCGGGACGGCCTCCTACGAGCAGTACTTC.

The rearrangement uses TRBV7-2 and TRBJ1-5; D might be TRBD1 (5 bases). The length of the CDR3 is 14 residues. In germline, CDR1 is SGHTA, CDR2 FQGNSA. V was clipped by 3 bases and J by 2 bases, with 8 bases between them. For the CDR3, the DNA is TGTGCCAGCAGCTTCAGGGAGGGCAATCAGCCCCAGCATTTT. Translating gives CASSFREGNQPQHF.

This clonotype has just a few counts. The rearrangement uses TRBV7-9 and TRBJ2-3, with D perhaps given as TRBD1 or TRBD2 (5 bases each). Trimming removed 1 base from V and 0 bases from J, with 11 bases in between. This CDR3 region has 16 residues. CDR1 is SEHNR, CDR2 FQNEAQ, per germline (reference sequence). The DNA of the CDR3 is TGTGCCAGCAGCTTAGGTGTGGGGGTAAGCACAGATACGCAGTATTTT. Its protein is CASSLGVGVSTDTQYF.

This clonotype occurred a few times. In DNA, the CDR3 is TGTGCCAGCACTCCGACCGCACATAATTCACCCCTCCACTTT. It is translated as CASTPTAHNSPLHF. This chain links TRBV12-3 or TRBV12-4 with TRBJ1-6; D not resolved. Trimming removed 7 bases at V and 5 bases at J, with 12 bases between. The CDR3 is made up of 14 amino acids.

The J gene is TRBJ2-5, the V gene TRBV4-3; tentatively, D is TRBD1 or TRBD2 (6 bases each). The V end was cut by 1 base, the J end by 3 bases, with 12 bases between. This CDR3 is built from 15 residues. CDR1 and CDR2 (germline): LGHNA, YSLEER. CDR3 in amino acids: CASSQGLGGEETQYF. CDR3 coding DNA: TGCGCCAGCAGCCAAGGCCTCGGGGGCGAAGAGACCCAGTACTTC.

This clonotype showed up many times. The chain combines TRBV7-3 with TRBJ2-2; unclear D gene. The CDR3 spans 14 residues. CDR1 SGHTA and CDR2 FQGTGA come from the germline V gene. The ends were cut back, 2 bases at V and 6 bases at J, with 10 bases in the middle. CDR3 sequence: CASSLVPAAGELFF. As DNA, the CDR3 is TGTGCCAGCAGCTTAGTCCCAGCAGCCGGGGAGCTGTTTTTT.

The chain is built from TRBV12-3 or TRBV12-4 and TRBJ2-3; D possibly matches TRBD1 or TRBD2 (6 bases each). V gave up 6 bases and J gave up 6 bases, with 13 bases separating them. The CDR3 runs 13 residues. The CDR3, as DNA: TGTGCCAGCAGCAGGGGAGGCCAGGATACGCAGTATTTT. It codes for CASSRGGQDTQYF.

This rearrangement joins TRBV20-1 to TRBJ1-6; D is ambiguous. Germline V gene lookup returns CDR1 DFQATT and CDR2 SNEGSKA (reference sequence). The CDR3 contains 13 residues. The V end was cut by 3 bases, the J end by 5 bases, with 8 bases between. CDR3 nucleotides: TGCAGTGCTAGGTACAGCCATAATTCACCCCTCCACTTT. Its translation: CSARYSHNSPLHF.

This chain connects TRBV4-2 to TRBJ2-1; 9 bases match TRBD2. V dropped 1 base and J dropped 4; count of bases not matched to a gene: 11. In germline, CDR1 is LGHNA, CDR2 YNFKEQ. The CDR3 contains 18 residues. The CDR3 reads CASSQVRGASGEYNEQFF. In nucleotides, the CDR3 is TGTGCCAGCAGCCAAGTCCGTGGGGCTAGCGGGGAATACAATGAGCAGTTCTTC.

There are a few counts of this clonotype. V gene TRBV12-3 or TRBV12-4 combines with J gene TRBJ1-1; D not certain. The CDR3 length is 15 residues. Trimming stripped 4 bases from V and 1 base from J, with 13 bases between. The CDR3 loop reads CASSWTRAGNTEAFF. The CDR3 DNA sequence: TGTGCCAGCAGTTGGACCCGGGCCGGGAACACTGAAGCTTTCTTT.

This clonotype has a handful of counts. The V and J genes are TRBV7-8 and TRBJ2-1, with TRBD1 matching over 7 bases. J lost 2 bases, V lost 5 bases, and 9 bases had no gene match. There are 16 residues in the CDR3. The germline gives CDR1 SGHVS, CDR2 FQNEAQ. CDR3 region: CASSRKTGSTYNEQFF. The CDR3 DNA reads as TGTGCCAGCAGCAGGAAGACAGGGAGCACCTACAATGAGCAGTTCTTC.

This clonotype was seen more than once but under ten times. J is TRBJ2-2 and V is TRBV5-1; TRBD1 is a possible D gene (6 bases). V was cut by 4 bases and J by 7 bases, with 11 bases left in between. The length of the CDR3 is 13 residues. Germline V gene lookup returns CDR1 SGHRS and CDR2 YFSETQ. CDR3 sequence reads: CASSPGVNGELFF. Here the CDR3 DNA reads TGCGCCAGCAGCCCAGGGGTCAACGGGGAGCTGTTTTTT.

The chain joins TRBV4-3 to TRBJ2-3, with D uncertain. With 0 bases removed from V and 6 bases from J, the gap between germline ends came to 7 bases. The germline V gene has CDR1 LGHNA and CDR2 YSLEER. The CDR3 runs to 13 residues. This CDR3 reads CASSQDWLDTQYF. CDR3 sequence (DNA): TGCGCCAGCAGCCAAGATTGGTTGGATACGCAGTATTTT.

This clonotype was recorded once. V is TRBV11-2 and J is TRBJ2-2, with TRBD1 matching over 11 bases. This CDR3 region has 16 residues. V shed 3 bases, J shed 3 bases, and the junction held 3 bases outside the gene matches. Germline V CDR1 and CDR2: SGHAT, FQNNGV. CDR3 loop: CASSFGQGADTGELFF. CDR3 DNA sequence: TGTGCCAGCAGCTTTGGACAGGGGGCGGACACCGGGGAGCTGTTTTTT.

This chain uses TRBV10-2 with TRBJ1-6; TRBD1 agrees at 8 bases. The germline CDR1 and CDR2 sequences are WSHSY and SAAADI. The CDR3 has 17 amino acids. The ends lost 3 bases at V and 5 bases at J; junction bases unmatched: 9. The CDR3 sequence: CASSDPRTGSDNSPLHF. DNA of the CDR3: TGCGCCAGCAGTGACCCTCGGACAGGGTCGGATAATTCACCCCTCCACTTT.

This clonotype has just a few counts. The chain is built from TRBV7-2 and TRBJ2-5; D not resolved. The CDR3 totals 13 residues. Between the trimmed V and J ends, which lost 0 bases and 5 bases, there was a span of 7 bases. Germline V CDR1 and CDR2: SGHTA, FQGNSA. CDR3 amino acids: CASSLASSETQYF. The CDR3 bases are TGTGCCAGCAGCTTAGCGTCATCGGAGACCCAGTACTTC.

This clonotype showed up just a few times. The chain carries TRBV7-2 and TRBJ2-3; the D gene is possibly TRBD2 (7 bases). Trimming cost V 8 bases and J 2 bases, with 14 bases left between them. The CDR3 consists of 14 residues. The germline V gene encodes CDR1 SGHTA and CDR2 FQGNSA. In DNA, the CDR3 is TGTGCCAGCCGAGGGGGGGGAAACACAGATACGCAGTATTTT. It translates to CASRGGGNTDTQYF.

The CDR3 DNA reads as TGTGCCAGCAGCTGGACAGGGACCTACGAGCAGTACTTC. This translates into CASSWTGTYEQYF. V is TRBV6-1 and J is TRBJ2-7; TRBD1 matches at 8 bases. The CDR3 runs 13 residues. Germline CDR1 reads MNHNS; CDR2 reads SASEGT. The trim removed 6 bases at V and 2 bases at J, leaving 3 bases unmatched.

This chain joins TRBV30 and TRBJ2-2; the D gene is possibly TRBD1 (5 bases). CDR1 and CDR2 from the germline V gene are GTSNPN and SVGIG (reference sequence). The germline V and J ends were trimmed by 4 bases and 0 bases, with 9 bases remaining between them. This CDR3 is 14 amino acids long. The CDR3 nucleotides are TGTGCCTGGACCCAGGGTGCGAACACCGGGGAGCTGTTTTTT. The encoded protein is CAWTQGANTGELFF.

The chain combines TRBV13 with TRBJ1-1; D remains ambiguous. The CDR3 has 13 residues. With 2 bases removed from V and 5 bases from J, the gap between germline ends came to 9 bases. The V gene's germline CDR1 is PRHDT and CDR2 FYEKMQ (reference sequence). The CDR3 spells CASSLSLWTEAFF. Written as DNA, the CDR3 is TGTGCCAGCAGCTTAAGTTTGTGGACTGAAGCTTTCTTT.

This clonotype was detected a few times. CDR3 sequence: CASSLGRLGLAETQYF. For the CDR3, the DNA is TGCGCCAGCAGCTTGGGGAGGTTGGGACTAGCAGAGACCCAGTACTTC. The V gene is TRBV5-1, the J gene TRBJ2-5; 9 nucleotides match TRBD2. Germline loops: CDR1 SGHRS, CDR2 YFSETQ. V lost 0 bases to trimming and J lost 4 bases; unmatched junction nucleotides: 7. The CDR3 sequence is 16 residues long. Full variable domain (remainder filled in from reference TRBV5-1 and TRBJ2-5): KAGVTQTPRYLIKTRGQQVTLSCSPISGHRSVSWYQQTPGQGLQFLFEYFSETQRNKGNFPGRFSGRQFSNSRSEMNVSTLELGDSALYLCASSLGRLGLAETQYFGPGTRLLVL.

This clonotype has just a few counts. The rearrangement joins TRBV4-1 to TRBJ1-5; D remains ambiguous. CDR3 size: 13 residues. Germline V gene sequence: CDR1 MGHRA, CDR2 YSYEKL. V was cut by 2 bases and J by 3 bases, with 5 bases left in between. The CDR3 loop reads CASSQRVNQPQHF. DNA of the CDR3: TGCGCCAGCAGCCAACGCGTCAATCAGCCCCAGCATTTT.

The J gene is TRBJ2-3, the V gene TRBV11-2; 9 nucleotides align to TRBD2. V lost 4 bases and J lost 7; bases outside the gene matches: 15. Germline CDR1 is SGHAT and CDR2 is FQNNGV. The CDR3 contains 17 residues. CDR3 nucleotide sequence: TGTGCCAGCAGCTCGAGGGCGGGGGGGCCCGTTCGCTATACGCAGTATTTT. It encodes CASSSRAGGPVRYTQYF.

The chain links TRBV12-3 or TRBV12-4 to TRBJ2-5, with D unresolved. Trimming stripped 3 bases from V and 7 bases from J, with 3 bases between. This CDR3 has 10 residues. The CDR3 loop reads CASSLWTQYF. In DNA, the CDR3 is TGTGCCAGCAGTTTGTGGACCCAGTACTTC.

The rearrangement uses TRBV3-1 and TRBJ2-3, with 11 bases identical to TRBD2. CDR3 size: 15 residues. Germline loops: CDR1 LGHDT, CDR2 YNNKEL (reference sequence). V lost 1 base, J lost 8 bases, and 5 bases stayed unmatched. CDR3 DNA sequence: TGTGCCAGCAGCCAAGTGGCTAGCGGGGGGACTACGCAGTATTTT. Amino acids: CASSQVASGGTTQYF.

As for this clonotype: It may be a read error: a sequence one base away is much more abundant. V gene TRBV6-5 combines with J gene TRBJ2-3; possible D gene TRBD1, 5 bases. The V end lost 2 bases, the J end lost 2 bases, and 11 bases lay between the germline ends. The CDR3 totals 15 residues. The V gene's germline CDR1 is MNHEY and CDR2 SVGAGI. CDR3 amino acids: CASSYPREVTDTQYF. DNA of the CDR3: TGTGCCAGCAGTTACCCCAGGGAAGTCACAGATACGCAGTATTTT.

J is TRBJ2-2 and V is TRBV6-2 or TRBV6-3; possibly TRBD1 for D (6 bases). The CDR3 has 13 amino acids. V was cut by 8 bases and J by 4 bases, with 11 bases left in between. Germline V gene lookup returns CDR1 MNHEY and CDR2 SVGEGT. The CDR3 DNA reads as TGTGCCAGCGGCTTCAGGGGCACCGGGGAGCTGTTTTTT. Amino acid sequence: CASGFRGTGELFF.

This clonotype was detected a few times. This chain uses TRBV7-9 with TRBJ2-3; TRBD2 is a possible D gene (5 bases). The germline gives CDR1 SEHNR, CDR2 FQNEAQ (reference sequence). V gave up 5 bases and J gave up 2 bases, with 14 bases separating them. The CDR3 extends over 15 amino acids. CDR3 residues: CASSQDYSLTDTQYF. In DNA form, the CDR3 reads TGTGCCAGCAGCCAAGACTATTCCCTCACAGATACGCAGTATTTT.

This clonotype was counted between two and nine times. J is TRBJ2-1 and V is TRBV5-6, with D perhaps TRBD1 or TRBD2 (5 bases each). Trimming cost V 0 bases and J 8 bases, with 18 bases left between them. The CDR3 consists of 16 residues. Per germline, CDR1 SGHDT and CDR2 YYEEEE. The CDR3 here is CASSLERGVISDEQFF. Here the CDR3 DNA reads TGTGCCAGCAGCTTGGAGAGGGGTGTGATTTCCGATGAGCAGTTCTTC.